The clone carrying this T cell receptor beta chain was observed a single time. Its antigen remains unknown. The sample belongs to a study of cytomegalovirus exposure and HLA in healthy donors. Study-wide results and limits: Cytomegalovirus-associated TCR beta chains were listed, numbering some 150. Published work reported that the classifier diagnosed cytomegalovirus status with high specificity and sensitivity.

Assay used: immunoSEQ multiplex PCR; TCRdb lists only in-frame clones, some missing. In the table there are about 69,000 clones, about 95% of which are singletons. CDR1 and CDR2 (germline): SGHRS, YFSETQ. The ends lost 0 bases at V and 3 bases at J; junction bases unmatched: 6. CDR3 size: 16 residues. This sequence was found in a woman between 18 and 30 years old in good health and CMV-seronegative. Source material: PBMCs. The rearrangement links TRBV5-1 to TRBJ2-3, with TRBD1 matching over 8 bases. CDR3 sequence (DNA): TGCGCCAGCAGCTTGGCAGGGGGCGCGCGGACAGATACGCAGTATTTT. Translating gives CASSLAGGARTDTQYF.